The rows below give T cell receptor gamma chains drawn from one sample of a study of Vδ1+ human thymocytes. TCRdb re-processed the multiplex PCR reads via CATT. The sample lists about 36,000 gamma-chain clones, just over 20% occurring once. Sequences were obtained from Vdelta1+ gamma-delta thymocytes from the thymus. Receptors were obtained from a girl under three years old who had congenital heart surgery. The CDR3 runs from the conserved cysteine through the conserved F or W. Where a row states a size, it is once, few, many or the class of an expanded clone; other rows omit it.

TRGV9	few	TRGJ1/TRGJ2	CALWEAGYCYKKLF	TGTGCCTTGTGGGAAGCGGGCTATTGTTATAAGAAACTCTTT
TRGV3	medium-sized	TRGJ1/TRGJ2	CATWDRLNYKKLF	TGTGCCACCTGGGACAGGCTAAATTATAAGAAACTCTTT
TRGV5	.	TRGJ1/TRGJ2	CATWDLRGYKKLF	TGTGCCACCTGGGATCTCAGAGGTTATAAGAAACTCTTT
TRGV9	.	TRGJP2	CALWATKAASGSDWIKTF	TGTGCCTTGTGGGCAACCAAAGCCGCCTCTGGTAGTGATTGGATCAAGACGTTT
TRGV9	.	TRGJ1/TRGJ2	CALWEAYDGVRYKKLF	TGTGCCTTGTGGGAGGCCTATGACGGGGTGAGGTATAAGAAACTCTTT
TRGV9	few	TRGJ1/TRGJ2	CALWEESNYYKKLF	TGTGCCTTGTGGGAGGAATCGAATTATTATAAGAAACTCTTT
TRGV2	.	TRGJ1/TRGJ2	CATWDGGGYYKKLF	TGTGCCACCTGGGACGGCGGTGGCTATTATAAGAAACTCTTT
TRGV9	few	TRGJ1/TRGJ2	CALWVAYYKKLF	TGTGCCTTGTGGGTCGCTTATTATAAGAAACTCTTT
TRGV5	.	TRGJ1/TRGJ2	CATWDTRGNYKKLF	TGTGCCACCTGGGACACCCGAGGAAATTATAAGAAACTCTTT
TRGV3	.	TRGJ1/TRGJ2	CATWDLVMMNYKKLF	TGTGCCACCTGGGACTTAGTGATGATGAATTATAAGAAACTCTTT
TRGV9	.	TRGJ1/TRGJ2	CALWEASCKKLF	TGTGCCTTGTGGGAGGCCTCATGTAAGAAACTCTTT
TRGV9	.	TRGJ1/TRGJ2	CALWGAGKLF	TGTGCCTTGTGGGGGGCCGGGAAACTCTTT
TRGV3	few	TRGJ1/TRGJ2	CATWDRPREKLF	TGTGCCACCTGGGACAGGCCAAGAGAGAAGCTCTTT
TRGV3	few	TRGJP2	CATWDSKGWIKTF	TGTGCCACCTGGGACTCGAAGGGTTGGATCAAGACGTTT
TRGV9	.	TRGJP	CALWEARQELGKKIKVF	TGTGCCTTGTGGGAGGCCCGACAAGAGTTGGGCAAAAAAATCAAGGTATTT
TRGV8	.	TRGJP2	CATRDRRRRIKTF	TGTGCCACCCGGGATCGCCGCCGTCGGATCAAGACGTTT
TRGV2	.	TRGJP2	CATWDGREISDWIKTF	TGTGCCACCTGGGACGGGCGTGAGATTAGTGATTGGATCAAGACGTTT
TRGV9	.	TRGJ1/TRGJ2	CALWEGREKLF	TGTGCCTTGTGGGAGGGGAGGGAGAAACTCTTT
TRGV2	.	TRGJ1/TRGJ2	CATWDDLQKLF	TGTGCCACCTGGGACGACCTTCAGAAACTCTTT
TRGV9	.	TRGJ1/TRGJ2	CALWEAQQEYYKKLF	TGTGCCTTGTGGGAGGCCCAACAGGAGTATTATAAGAAACTCTTT
TRGV2	.	TRGJP2	CATWDGKMRDWIKTF	TGTGCCACCTGGGACGGGAAGATGCGTGATTGGATCAAGACGTTT
TRGV3	.	TRGJ1/TRGJ2	CATWDRGKDYKKLF	TGTGCCACCTGGGACAGGGGGAAAGATTATAAGAAACTCTTT
TRGV8	.	TRGJP1	CATWDVTYTTGWFKIF	TGTGCCACCTGGGACGTAACTTATACCACTGGTTGGTTCAAGATATTT
TRGV3	few	TRGJ1/TRGJ2	CATWDDLHYKKLF	TGTGCCACCTGGGACGACCTCCATTATAAGAAACTCTTT
TRGV2	.	TRGJP2	CATWAGIAIKTF	TGTGCCACCTGGGCAGGGATAGCGATCAAGACGTTT
TRGV3	.	TRGJP2	CATWEGGGDWIKTF	TGTGCCACCTGGGAAGGAGGGGGTGATTGGATCAAGACGTTT
TRGV9	.	TRGJ1/TRGJ2	CALWEKNYYKKLF	TGTGCCTTGTGGGAGAAAAACTATTATAAGAAACTCTTT
TRGV9	.	TRGJ1/TRGJ2	CALWEGVYYKKLF	TGTGCCTTGTGGGAGGGGGTGTATTATAAGAAACTCTTT
TRGV2	.	TRGJP2	CATWDGQGDSSDWIKTF	TGTGCCACCTGGGACGGGCAGGGGGATAGTAGTGATTGGATCAAGACGTTT
TRGV4	few	TRGJ1/TRGJ2	CATWDGFRKKLF	TGTGCCACCTGGGATGGCTTCCGTAAGAAACTCTTT
TRGV8	.	TRGJ1/TRGJ2	CATWDIDDYYKKLF	TGTGCCACCTGGGATATCGACGATTATTATAAGAAACTCTTT
TRGV9	.	TRGJ1/TRGJ2	CALYRYYYKKLF	TGTGCCTTGTACCGTTATTATTATAAGAAACTCTTT
TRGV3	few	TRGJ1/TRGJ2	CATTSGYYKKLF	TGTGCCACCACATCCGGTTATTATAAGAAACTCTTT
TRGV4	.	TRGJ1/TRGJ2	CATWDGRGYKKLF	TGTGCCACCTGGGATGGGCGTGGATATAAGAAACTCTTT
TRGV2	few	TRGJ1/TRGJ2	CATWDTCYYKKLF	TGTGCCACCTGGGACACCTGTTATTATAAGAAACTCTTT
TRGV2	.	TRGJ1/TRGJ2	CATWDGRGLF	TGTGCCACCTGGGATGGGCGGGGACTCTTT
TRGV5	few	TRGJ1/TRGJ2	CATWDRQYYKKLF	TGTGCCACCTGGGACAGGCAATACTATAAGAAACTCTTT
TRGV4	.	TRGJ1/TRGJ2	CATWDGRGCYKKLF	TGTGCCACCTGGGATGGGCGAGGTTGTTATAAGAAACTCTTT
TRGV8	.	TRGJ1/TRGJ2	CATWARKKLF	TGTGCCACCTGGGCTCGGAAGAAACTCTTT
TRGV2	.	TRGJ1/TRGJ2	CATWVRGGDYYKKLF	TGTGCCACCTGGGTCCGGGGGGGCGATTATTATAAGAAACTCTTT
TRGV8	many	TRGJ1/TRGJ2	CATWDRSYKKLF	TGTGCCACCTGGGATAGGAGTTATAAGAAACTCTTT
TRGV2	.	TRGJ1/TRGJ2	CATCLMDYYKKLF	TGTGCCACTTGCCTGATGGATTATTATAAGAAACTCTTT
TRGV3	medium-sized	TRGJ1/TRGJ2	CATWDRPGYYKKLF	TGTGCCACCTGGGACAGGCCTGGGTATTATAAGAAACTCTTT